Listed here are 31 T cell receptor beta chains from one sample, sequenced in a study of sequential checkpoint blockade in melanoma. Repertoires were generated with immunoSEQ multiplex PCR, while TCRdb's copy carries only in-frame clones and drops some. The sample contains more than 30,000 clones, roughly 90% of which appear only once. Treatment defined: randomized to nivolumab then ipilimumab (arm A) or the reverse (arm B). The starting material was CD8+ T cells sorted from blood (inferred from file names), obtained from a patient given nivolumab and ipilimumab in sequence. The source of these receptors is a human donor with melanoma.

This clone qualifies as medium-sized. This chain joins TRBV7-2 and TRBJ1-6; D call uncertain. The CDR3 runs 15 residues. The germline V gene has CDR1 SGHTA and CDR2 FQGNSA. Deletions cut 2 bases from V and 8 bases from J, with 13 bases between. CDR3 nucleotide sequence: TGTGCCAGCAGCTTAATCGTTCTAGGCGATTCACCCCTCCACTTT. The encoded protein is CASSLIVLGDSPLHF.

This chain connects TRBV7-7 to TRBJ2-1, with D possibly matching TRBD2 (5 bases). The V end was cut by 4 bases, the J end by 0 bases, with 13 bases between. This CDR3 is 16 amino acids long. The V gene's germline CDR1 is SSHAT and CDR2 FNYEAQ (reference sequence). Written as DNA, the CDR3 is TGTGCCAGCAGCTACGACTACCAGAGCTCCTACAATGAGCAGTTCTTC. Its translation: CASSYDYQSSYNEQFF.

The chain employs TRBV2 and TRBJ2-3; weak D call: TRBD2 (6 bases). Germline-derived CDR1 and CDR2 are SNHLY and FYNNEI. V shed 4 bases and J shed 0 bases, with 11 bases lying between them. This CDR3 region has 15 residues. The CDR3 DNA reads as TGTGCCAGCAGTGGTAGCGGAACTAGCACAGATACGCAGTATTTT. Translating gives CASSGSGTSTDTQYF.

The chain has TRBV15 and TRBJ1-4, with 7 nucleotides matching TRBD1. CDR1 LNHNV and CDR2 YYDKDF come from the germline V gene (reference sequence). The ends lost 8 bases at V and 5 bases at J; junction bases unmatched: 8. The CDR3 is 14 residues long. The CDR3 DNA is TGTGCCACCTACAGGGGAGATGGCAATGAAAAACTGTTTTTT. Translating it yields CATYRGDGNEKLFF.

The rearrangement joins TRBV7-6 to TRBJ2-6; D is perhaps TRBD1 (5 bases). The CDR3 has 16 amino acids. With 5 bases removed from V and 4 bases from J, the gap between germline ends came to 15 bases. The germline CDR1 and CDR2 sequences are SGHVS and FNYEAQ. CDR3 in amino acids: CASSIPAGSGANVLTF. Here the CDR3 DNA reads TGTGCCAGCAGCATACCGGCAGGGTCCGGGGCCAACGTCCTGACTTTC.

This sequence joins TRBV28 and TRBJ2-2, with 7 bases identical to TRBD2. Trimming cost V 7 bases and J 7 bases; bases outside gene matches: 3. Germline assignment: CDR1 MDHEN and CDR2 SYDVKM. This CDR3 has 12 amino acids. The chain's CDR3 is CASMGGDGELFF. In DNA, the CDR3 is TGTGCCAGCATGGGGGGGGACGGGGAGCTGTTTTTT.

V usage is TRBV15 and J usage is TRBJ2-7, with D perhaps matching TRBD1 (6 bases). This CDR3 contains 16 residues. V lost 0 bases, J lost 3 bases, and 15 bases lay in between. Germline CDR1 LNHNV, CDR2 YYDKDF (reference sequence). The CDR3 is CATSRDSSGQLYEQYF. The CDR3 coding sequence is TGTGCCACCAGCAGAGATTCTTCGGGACAACTCTACGAGCAGTACTTC.

The genes are TRBV13 and TRBJ2-7, with 7 bases identical to TRBD1. Per germline, CDR1 PRHDT and CDR2 FYEKMQ (reference sequence). The V gene end was trimmed by 2 bases and the J gene end by 5 bases; junction bases not matched to a gene: 6. CDR3 length equals 14 residues. CDR3 bases: TGTGCCAGCAGCTTACCTGGGACAGCTCACGAGCAGTACTTC. The encoded protein is CASSLPGTAHEQYF. Based on the CDR3 plus reference TRBV13 and TRBJ2-7, the full variable domain is AAGVIQSPRHLIKEKRETATLKCYPIPRHDTVYWYQQGPGQDPQFLISFYEKMQSDKGSIPDRFSAQQFSDYHSELNMSSLELGDSALYFCASSLPGTAHEQYFGPGTRLTVT.

V and J are TRBV4-3 and TRBJ2-1; no clear D gene. This CDR3 spans 14 amino acids. In germline, CDR1 is LGHNA, CDR2 YSLEER. V lost 0 bases and J 10 bases, leaving 13 bases between the germline ends. CDR3 region: CASSQDSKAVEQFF. Here the CDR3 DNA reads TGCGCCAGCAGCCAAGATTCCAAGGCGGTAGAGCAGTTCTTC.

The J gene is TRBJ2-7, the V gene TRBV10-2; 13 bases are shared with TRBD2. V lost 9 bases to trimming and J lost 0 bases; unmatched junction nucleotides: 11. CDR1 and CDR2 (germline): WSHSY, SAAADI. The CDR3 totals 17 residues. The CDR3 DNA follows: TGCGCCAGTTTCGGCTGGGGACTAGCGGGGAGCTCCTACGAGCAGTACTTC. Translation gives CASFGWGLAGSSYEQYF.

CDR3 in amino acids: CASTYLGTRIREQYF. For the CDR3, the DNA is TGTGCCAGCACCTACTTAGGGACTAGAATCCGCGAGCAGTACTTC. This chain connects TRBV6-1 to TRBJ2-7, with 8 positions matching TRBD2. CDR1 is MNHNS and CDR2 is SASEGT in the germline V gene. V dropped 7 bases and J dropped 6; count of bases not matched to a gene: 14. This CDR3 contains 15 residues.

The rearrangement links TRBV29-1 to TRBJ2-1, with 7 bases aligning to TRBD1. CDR3 length: 13 residues. J was trimmed by 1 base and V by 5 bases; bases with no gene match: 2. CDR1 is SQVTM, CDR2 ANQGSEA, per germline. CDR3 region: CSVKTGSYNEQFF. CDR3 sequence (DNA): TGCAGCGTTAAGACAGGGTCCTACAATGAGCAGTTCTTC.

In this sample, this clone turned up once. The gene calls are TRBV13 and TRBJ2-7; 8 bases line up with TRBD2. Germline CDR1 reads PRHDT; CDR2 reads FYEKMQ (reference sequence). With V trimmed by 5 bases and J by 5 bases, 8 bases remained unmatched. CDR3 length: 14 residues. As DNA, the CDR3 is TGTGCCAGCAGCCCATTCGGGGGGGCCCACGAGCAGTACTTC. It is translated as CASSPFGGAHEQYF.

This chain uses TRBV4-2 with TRBJ2-1, with unresolved D. CDR1 is LGHNA, CDR2 YNFKEQ, per germline. The CDR3 consists of 17 residues. Deletions cut 2 bases from V and 9 bases from J, with 23 bases between. The DNA of the CDR3 is TGTGCCAGCAGCCAACTCTCTTCTAGTGGAGTTAGTTTTGAGCAGTTCTTC. Its translation: CASSQLSSSGVSFEQFF.

The chain combines TRBV19 with TRBJ2-3, with D perhaps matching TRBD2 (5 bases). V shed 6 bases and J shed 6 bases, with 22 bases lying between them. Germline V lookup: CDR1 LNHDA, CDR2 SQIVND (reference sequence). The CDR3 consists of 16 residues. The CDR3 region has the DNA TGTGCCAGTAGACCACAGAGAGACGGCACGGGGGATACGCAGTATTTT. Its protein is CASRPQRDGTGDTQYF.

A single count supports this clone. The chain joins TRBV6-5 to TRBJ2-1, with D tentatively TRBD2 (5 bases). The CDR3 sequence is 15 residues long. CDR1 is MNHEY, CDR2 SVGAGI, per germline. V lost 2 bases, J lost 2 bases, and 10 bases lay in between. This CDR3 is CASSYKDWTYNEQFF. In nucleotides, the CDR3 is TGTGCCAGCAGTTACAAGGACTGGACCTACAATGAGCAGTTCTTC.

The J gene is TRBJ2-5, the V gene TRBV7-2, with 7 bases aligning to TRBD1. The CDR3 runs 15 residues. Trimming cost V 2 bases and J 0 bases; bases outside gene matches: 3. Per the germline V gene, CDR1 is SGHTA and CDR2 is FQGNSA. CDR3 in DNA: TGTGCCAGCAGCTTAAGCAGGGGGTACCAAGAGACCCAGTACTTC. Translating it yields CASSLSRGYQETQYF.

The rearrangement uses TRBV27 and TRBJ1-5, with 7 bases lining up with TRBD1. This CDR3 contains 14 residues. The V gene's germline CDR1 is MNHEY and CDR2 SMNVEV (reference sequence). The junction had 6 bases not matched to a gene; V was cut back by 3 bases and J by 7 bases. CDR3 bases: TGTGCCAGCAGTTTCGCCGGGACAGACCAGCCCCAGCATTTT. Translated: CASSFAGTDQPQHF.

The chain is built from TRBV5-1 and TRBJ2-3, with 7 nucleotides matching TRBD1. This CDR3 has 21 residues. Germline V gene data show CDR1 as SGHRS and CDR2 as YFSETQ. V lost 3 bases and J lost 2; bases outside the gene matches: 24. The CDR3 bases are TGCGCCAGCAGCTCCCGCCGACAGGGACCCTTGGGCAAGGGCGTCACAGATACGCAGTATTTT. This translates into CASSSRRQGPLGKGVTDTQYF.

Only a few counts were recorded for this clone. The likely explanation is a read error, given a far larger clone one base away. This specimen includes other DNA sequences encoding the same CDR3. The V call is TRBV5-6, the J call TRBJ2-7; 10 nucleotides line up with TRBD1. The CDR3 length is 15 residues. The trim removed 4 bases at V and 4 bases at J, leaving 8 bases unmatched. Germline CDR1 SGHDT, CDR2 YYEEEE. This chain's CDR3 is CASSPGQGEGYEQYF. CDR3 bases: TGTGCCAGCAGCCCTGGACAGGGGGAAGGGTACGAGCAGTACTTC.

This rearrangement joins TRBV4-3 to TRBJ2-2, with 8 positions matching TRBD1. Germline V CDR1 and CDR2: LGHNA, YSLEER. The length of the CDR3 is 16 residues. Losses at the gene ends were 3 bases for V and 7 bases for J; bases not matched to a gene: 10. CDR3 DNA: TGCGCCAGCAGCCAGGGTAGACAGGGGAAAGGCGGGGAGCTGTTTTTT. Residues: CASSQGRQGKGGELFF.

The V gene is TRBV19, the J gene TRBJ2-2, with TRBD1 as a possible D gene (8 bases). The germline V and J ends were trimmed by 5 bases and 4 bases, with 17 bases remaining between them. Germline assignment: CDR1 LNHDA and CDR2 SQIVND (reference sequence). There are 16 residues in the CDR3. CDR3 region: CASSYYRGGSTGELFF. The DNA for the CDR3 is TGTGCCAGTAGTTATTACAGGGGGGGGAGCACCGGGGAGCTGTTTTTT.

The chain employs TRBV4-2 and TRBJ2-2; TRBD2 is a possible D gene (6 bases). There are 15 residues in the CDR3. V lost 0 bases and J 7 bases, leaving 12 bases between the germline ends. Germline V gene lookup returns CDR1 LGHNA and CDR2 YNFKEQ. The CDR3 DNA follows: TGTGCCAGCAGCCAAGAGTACGGGAGAGGCGGGGAGCTGTTTTTT. This sequence encodes CASSQEYGRGGELFF.

The chain links TRBV15 to TRBJ1-1, with 12 nucleotides matching TRBD1. Germline CDR1 and CDR2: LNHNV and YYDKDF (reference sequence). The CDR3 spans 15 residues. Losses at the gene ends were 4 bases for V and 6 bases for J; bases not matched to a gene: 6. The CDR3 region is CATSIGTGGLAEAFF. The CDR3 DNA sequence: TGTGCCACCAGCATAGGGACAGGGGGCCTGGCTGAAGCTTTCTTT.

V is TRBV4-1 and J is TRBJ2-3; 10 bases line up with TRBD2. V trimming: 1 base; J trimming: 6 bases; junction bases outside the gene matches: 7. CDR1 is MGHRA and CDR2 is YSYEKL in the germline V gene. The CDR3 consists of 16 residues. CDR3 protein: CASSQASGGHVDTQYF. CDR3 in DNA: TGCGCCAGCAGCCAAGCTAGCGGGGGCCATGTTGATACGCAGTATTTT.

The rearrangement joins TRBV7-9 to TRBJ2-7; 7 bases match TRBD1. The germline CDR1 and CDR2 sequences are SEHNR and FQNEAQ (reference sequence). The CDR3 consists of 14 residues. J lost 3 bases, V lost 5 bases, and 7 bases had no gene match. The CDR3 reads CASSPDRLIYEQYF. The DNA for the CDR3 is TGTGCCAGCAGCCCGGACAGGCTTATCTACGAGCAGTACTTC. The full variable domain, with the rest looked up from reference TRBV7-9 and TRBJ2-7, is DTGVSQNPRHKITKRGQNVTFRCDPISEHNRLYWYRQTLGQGPEFLTYFQNEAQLEKSRLLSDRFSAERPKGSFSTLEIQRTEQGDSAMYLCASSPDRLIYEQYFGPGTRLTVT.

This chain joins TRBV10-3 and TRBJ2-7; TRBD2 matches at 7 bases. CDR1 is ENHRY, CDR2 SYGVKD, per germline. The CDR3 runs to 15 residues. V shed 2 bases, J shed 2 bases, and the junction held 6 bases outside the gene matches. CDR3 in DNA: TGTGCCATCAGTGAGAAAAAGCGGGACCCCTACGAGCAGTACTTC. It yields the protein CAISEKKRDPYEQYF.

This rearrangement joins TRBV6-5 to TRBJ1-6, with TRBD1 matching 8 bases. CDR3 length equals 12 residues. Germline CDR1 is MNHEY and CDR2 is SVGAGI. Germline trimming cut 4 bases from V and 14 bases from J; bases unmatched to any gene: 4. CDR3 coding DNA: TGTGCCAGCAGTTGGGACAGGCGGGCCCTCCACTTT. Protein: CASSWDRRALHF.

This sequence joins TRBV7-6 and TRBJ2-2; D unresolved. This CDR3 is 13 amino acids long. Looked up from germline, CDR1 is SGHVS and CDR2 is FNYEAQ. V dropped 4 bases and J dropped 6 bases, with 9 bases sitting between them. CDR3 in amino acids: CASSSQEAGELFF. CDR3 nucleotides: TGTGCCAGCAGCTCACAAGAGGCCGGGGAGCTGTTTTTT.

The CDR3 is CASSFFQGGYEQYF. CDR3 sequence (DNA): TGTGCCAGCAGTTTTTTCCAGGGGGGATACGAGCAGTACTTC. The chain uses TRBV2 and TRBJ2-7, with TRBD1 as a possible D gene (7 bases). The germline CDR1 and CDR2 sequences are SNHLY and FYNNEI. Trimming took off 5 bases at V and 4 bases at J, with 15 bases between the two ends. The length of the CDR3 is 14 residues.

J is TRBJ2-1 and V is TRBV10-2; 8 bases line up with TRBD1. The CDR3 totals 18 residues. Germline lookup yields CDR1 WSHSY and CDR2 SAAADI. The J segment lost 4 bases and the V segment lost 2 bases, leaving 13 bases of the junction unmatched. CDR3 nucleotides: TGCGCCAGCAGTGAGCCTACAGGGGGTGGTGTTAGGTACAATGAGCAGTTCTTC. Its protein product is CASSEPTGGGVRYNEQFF.